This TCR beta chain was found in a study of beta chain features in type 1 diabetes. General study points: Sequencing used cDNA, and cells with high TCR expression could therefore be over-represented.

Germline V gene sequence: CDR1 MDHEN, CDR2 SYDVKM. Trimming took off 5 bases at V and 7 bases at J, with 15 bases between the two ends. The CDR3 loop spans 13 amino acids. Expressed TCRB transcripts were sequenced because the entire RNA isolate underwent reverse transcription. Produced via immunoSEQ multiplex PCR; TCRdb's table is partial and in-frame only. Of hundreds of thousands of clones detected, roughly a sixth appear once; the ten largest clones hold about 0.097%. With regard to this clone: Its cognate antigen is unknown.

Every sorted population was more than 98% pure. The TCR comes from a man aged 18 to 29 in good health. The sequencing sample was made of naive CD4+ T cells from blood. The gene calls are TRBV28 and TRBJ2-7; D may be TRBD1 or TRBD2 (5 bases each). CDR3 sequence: CASSRGLEGEQYF. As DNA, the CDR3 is TGTGCCAGCAGTAGGGGTCTAGAGGGGGAGCAGTACTTC.